What follows describes a single T cell receptor beta chain. Its antigen is not identified. Time point here: persistent/refractory GD, antithyroid drugs over 5 years with positive TRAb. From RNA extracted from PBMCs, the TCR library was made. The germline V gene encodes CDR1 SGHAT and CDR2 FQDESV (reference sequence). V lost 5 bases and J lost 4, with 16 bases in between. The length of the CDR3 is 15 residues. Library construction for TCR beta used iRepertoire HTBI primers and Arm-PCR of CDR3 regions. One entry per CDR3 protein results from TCRdb running MiXCR on the multiplex PCR reads. The table has 430,000 or so distinct CDR3 sequences, under 25% seen once. The data were taken from a study of regulatory T cells in long-lasting Graves disease. Findings and limits, study-wide: Segments TRBV28, TRBJ1-2 and TRBJ2-5 showed preferential usage in persistent disease.

This sequence was found in a female donor with Graves disease. The specimen comprised peripheral blood mononuclear cells (PBMCs), sampled when the disease was refractory, from a patient treated with antithyroid drugs. V usage is TRBV11-1 and J usage is TRBJ2-3; D perhaps matches TRBD1 (5 bases). CDR3 DNA: TGTGCCAGCAGCCCCCAAGGGGTTGCCGCAGATACGCAGTATTTT. It specifies CASSPQGVAADTQYF.